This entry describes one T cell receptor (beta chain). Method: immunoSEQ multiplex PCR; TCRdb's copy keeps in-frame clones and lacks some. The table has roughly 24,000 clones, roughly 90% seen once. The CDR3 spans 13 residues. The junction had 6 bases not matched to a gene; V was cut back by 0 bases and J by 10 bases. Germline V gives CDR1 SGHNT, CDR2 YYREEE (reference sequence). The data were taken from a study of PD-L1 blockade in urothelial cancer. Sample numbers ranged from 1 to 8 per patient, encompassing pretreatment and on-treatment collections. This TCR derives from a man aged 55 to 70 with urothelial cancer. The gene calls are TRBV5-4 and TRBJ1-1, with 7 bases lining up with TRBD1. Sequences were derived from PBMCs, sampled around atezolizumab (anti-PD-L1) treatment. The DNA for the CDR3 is TGTGCCAGCAGCTTGGGACAGGGCGTAGGAGCTTTCTTT. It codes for CASSLGQGVGAFF.